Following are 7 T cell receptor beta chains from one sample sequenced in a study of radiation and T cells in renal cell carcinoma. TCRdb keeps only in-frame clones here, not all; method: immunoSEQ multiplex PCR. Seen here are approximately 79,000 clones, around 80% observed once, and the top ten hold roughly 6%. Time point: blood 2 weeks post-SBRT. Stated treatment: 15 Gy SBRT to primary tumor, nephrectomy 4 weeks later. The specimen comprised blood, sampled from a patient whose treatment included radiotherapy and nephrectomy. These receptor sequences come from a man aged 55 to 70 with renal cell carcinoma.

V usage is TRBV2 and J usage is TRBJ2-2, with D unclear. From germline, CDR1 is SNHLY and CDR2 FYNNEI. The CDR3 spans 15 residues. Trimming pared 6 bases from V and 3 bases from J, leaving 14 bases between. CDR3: CASRAIVGYTGELFF. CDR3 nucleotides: TGTGCCAGCAGGGCCATTGTCGGGTACACCGGGGAGCTGTTTTTT.

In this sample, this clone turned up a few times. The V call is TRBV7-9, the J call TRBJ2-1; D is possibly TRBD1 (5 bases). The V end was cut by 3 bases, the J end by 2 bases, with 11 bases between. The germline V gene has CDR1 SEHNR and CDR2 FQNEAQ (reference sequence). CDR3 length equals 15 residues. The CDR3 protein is CASSFQGRPYNEQFF. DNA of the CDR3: TGTGCCAGCAGCTTCCAGGGCCGCCCCTACAATGAGCAGTTCTTC. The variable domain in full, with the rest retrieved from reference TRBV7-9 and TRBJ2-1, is DTGVSQNPRHKITKRGQNVTFRCDPISEHNRLYWYRQTLGQGPEFLTYFQNEAQLEKSRLLSDRFSAERPKGSFSTLEIQRTEQGDSAMYLCASSFQGRPYNEQFFGPGTRLTVL.

The CDR3 sequence is CASSRTEGLAGHEQYF. CDR3 DNA sequence: TGCGCCAGCAGCCGAACTGAGGGACTAGCGGGACACGAGCAGTACTTC. This chain connects TRBV4-1 to TRBJ2-7; 13 bases line up with TRBD2. Losses at the gene ends were 4 bases for V and 5 bases for J; bases not matched to a gene: 8. CDR1 MGHRA and CDR2 YSYEKL come from the germline V gene. The CDR3 is 16 residues long.

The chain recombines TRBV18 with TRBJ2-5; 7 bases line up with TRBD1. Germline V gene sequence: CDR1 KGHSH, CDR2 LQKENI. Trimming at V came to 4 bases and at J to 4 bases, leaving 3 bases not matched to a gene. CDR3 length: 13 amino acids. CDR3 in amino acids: CASSLRTGETQYF. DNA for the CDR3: TGTGCCAGCTCACTAAGGACAGGAGAGACCCAGTACTTC.

The CDR3 DNA is TGCGCCAGCCCCCAGAGGAACAGCTACAATCAGTCCCCCCAGCATTTT. Translating gives CASPQRNSYNQSPQHF. The rearrangement joins TRBV23-1 to TRBJ1-5; D gene ambiguous. TRBV23-1 carries the ORF label, with uncertain function. CDR3 length equals 16 residues. V was pared by 8 bases and J by 10 bases, with 27 bases between.

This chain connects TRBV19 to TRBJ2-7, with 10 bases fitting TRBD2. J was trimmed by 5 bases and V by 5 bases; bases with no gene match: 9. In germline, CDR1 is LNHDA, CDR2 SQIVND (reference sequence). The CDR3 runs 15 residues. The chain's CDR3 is CASSPTSGKGNEQYF. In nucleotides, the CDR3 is TGTGCCAGTAGTCCAACTAGCGGGAAAGGGAACGAGCAGTACTTC.

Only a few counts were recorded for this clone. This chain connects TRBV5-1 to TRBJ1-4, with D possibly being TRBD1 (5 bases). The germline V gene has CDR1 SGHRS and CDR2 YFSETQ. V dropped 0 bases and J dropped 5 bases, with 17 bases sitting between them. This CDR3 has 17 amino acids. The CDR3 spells CASSLAPLGGGNEKLFF. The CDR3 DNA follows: TGCGCCAGCAGCTTGGCCCCCCTCGGGGGTGGGAATGAAAAACTGTTTTTT.